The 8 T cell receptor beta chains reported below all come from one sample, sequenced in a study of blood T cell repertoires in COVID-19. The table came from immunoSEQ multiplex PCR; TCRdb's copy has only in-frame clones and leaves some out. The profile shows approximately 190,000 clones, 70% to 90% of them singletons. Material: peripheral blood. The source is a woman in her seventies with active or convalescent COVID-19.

The chain's CDR3 is CASRGQRLSSGANVLTF. The CDR3 DNA sequence: TGTGCCAGTAGAGGACAGCGCCTGAGCTCTGGGGCCAACGTCCTGACTTTC. The V and J genes are TRBV19 and TRBJ2-6, with D possibly being TRBD1 (6 bases). The ends were cut back, 6 bases at V and 0 bases at J, with 15 bases in the middle. The CDR3 runs 17 residues. The germline V gene encodes CDR1 LNHDA and CDR2 SQIVND (reference sequence).

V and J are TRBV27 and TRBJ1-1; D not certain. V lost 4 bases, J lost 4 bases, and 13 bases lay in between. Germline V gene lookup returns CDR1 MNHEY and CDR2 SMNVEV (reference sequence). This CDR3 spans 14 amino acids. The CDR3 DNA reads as TGTGCCAGCAGTTCGCTTGAGGGATTCACTGAAGCTTTCTTT. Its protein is CASSSLEGFTEAFF.

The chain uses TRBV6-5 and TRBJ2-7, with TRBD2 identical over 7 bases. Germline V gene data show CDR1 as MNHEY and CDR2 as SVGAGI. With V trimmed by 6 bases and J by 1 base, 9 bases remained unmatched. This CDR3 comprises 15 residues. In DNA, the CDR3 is TGTGCCAGCAGCCGACCTAAAGCGGGATCCTACGAGCAGTACTTC. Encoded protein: CASSRPKAGSYEQYF.

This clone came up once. CDR3 DNA sequence: TGTGCCAGCAGCTCCCTCCCCGGGACAGGGGAAGAAAAACTGTTTTTT. Translated: CASSSLPGTGEEKLFF. V usage is TRBV13 and J usage is TRBJ1-4, with 10 bases matching TRBD1. With V trimmed by 4 bases and J by 8 bases, 10 bases remained unmatched. This CDR3 has 16 residues. CDR1 PRHDT and CDR2 FYEKMQ come from the germline V gene (reference sequence).

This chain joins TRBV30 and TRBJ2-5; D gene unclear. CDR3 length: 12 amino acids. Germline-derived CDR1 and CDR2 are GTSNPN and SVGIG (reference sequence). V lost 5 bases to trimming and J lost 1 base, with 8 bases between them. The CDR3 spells CAWGVAQETQYF. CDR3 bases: TGTGCCTGGGGGGTGGCCCAAGAGACCCAGTACTTC.

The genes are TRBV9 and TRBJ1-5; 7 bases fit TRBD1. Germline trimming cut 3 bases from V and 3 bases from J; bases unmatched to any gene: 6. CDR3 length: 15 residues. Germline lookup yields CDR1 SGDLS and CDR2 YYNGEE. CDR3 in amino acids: CASSAKGQINQPQHF. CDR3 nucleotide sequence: TGTGCCAGCAGCGCCAAGGGACAGATCAATCAGCCCCAGCATTTT. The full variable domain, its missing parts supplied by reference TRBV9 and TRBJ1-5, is DSGVTQTPKHLITATGQRVTLRCSPRSGDLSVYWYQQSLDQGLQFLIQYYNGEERAKGNILERFSAQQFPDLHSELNLSSLELGDSALYFCASSAKGQINQPQHFGDGTRLSIL.

The CDR3 is CASWVGGRSTDTQYF. DNA for the CDR3: TGTGCCAGCTGGGTGGGGGGGAGGAGCACAGATACGCAGTATTTT. This chain joins TRBV6-5 and TRBJ2-3, with 7 bases lining up with TRBD2. J lost 0 bases, V lost 8 bases, and 8 bases had no gene match. The germline CDR1 and CDR2 sequences are MNHEY and SVGAGI. CDR3 length equals 15 residues.

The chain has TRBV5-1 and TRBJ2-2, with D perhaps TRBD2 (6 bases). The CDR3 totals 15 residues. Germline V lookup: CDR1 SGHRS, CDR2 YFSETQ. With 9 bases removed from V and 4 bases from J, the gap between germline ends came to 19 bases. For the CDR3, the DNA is TGCGCCACCTCTAAATGGGCGGGATCCACCGGGGAGCTGTTTTTT. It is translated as CATSKWAGSTGELFF.